The next 27 T cell receptor beta chains were all read from a single sample in a study of identical twins. TCRdb reprocessed the 5' RACE reads via MiXCR and lists one record per CDR3 protein. Among approximately 500,000 distinct CDR3 sequences listed, 20% to 25% were seen once. This same sample was also taken into another study, of T cells expressing NK-cell markers.

Sequencing used CD4+ T cells sorted from blood. The source of these receptors is a woman aged 18-30 years in good health.

V gene TRBV27 combines with J gene TRBJ2-3, with a weak D call TRBD1 (5 bases). This CDR3 region has 15 residues. In germline, CDR1 is MNHEY, CDR2 SMNVEV (reference sequence). The ends were cut back, 6 bases at V and 6 bases at J, with 19 bases in the middle. CDR3 nucleotide sequence: TGTGCCAGCAGCCTACGGCCAGGGCTTGGGGATACGCAGTATTTT. Its translation: CASSLRPGLGDTQYF.

The chain is built from TRBV20-1 and TRBJ2-7; D unclear. V lost 0 bases and J 5 bases, leaving 20 bases between the germline ends. The CDR3 contains 16 residues. Germline loops: CDR1 DFQATT, CDR2 SNEGSKA (reference sequence). The DNA of the CDR3 is TGCAGTGCTAGAGATGATCCCAGAGGAGTACGCCACGAGCAGTACTTC. Its translation: CSARDDPRGVRHEQYF.

This sequence joins TRBV5-1 and TRBJ2-1; 9 nucleotides line up with TRBD2. Germline CDR1 reads SGHRS; CDR2 reads YFSETQ. After removal of 0 bases from V and 13 bases from J, the junction contained 8 bases not matched to a gene. This CDR3 is built from 14 residues. The CDR3 DNA reads TGCGCCAGCAGCTTGGATGGTGGCGGGAGGGCCCAGTTCTTC. Protein: CASSLDGGGRAQFF.

The chain joins TRBV9 to TRBJ2-5, with TRBD1 as a possible D gene (5 bases). The CDR3 spans 16 residues. V was pared by 5 bases and J by 0 bases, with 17 bases between. Germline V lookup: CDR1 SGDLS, CDR2 YYNGEE. CDR3 loop: CASSASGSLYQETQYF. The DNA for the CDR3 is TGTGCCAGCAGTGCCTCAGGGTCCCTATACCAAGAGACCCAGTACTTC.

The V call is TRBV11-3, the J call TRBJ2-7; the D is unclear. CDR1 is SGHNT, CDR2 YENEEA, per germline. This CDR3 comprises 14 residues. Trimming took off 3 bases at V and 3 bases at J, with 12 bases between the two ends. DNA of the CDR3: TGTGCCAGCAGCTTCATGACTGGGTACTACGAGCAGTACTTC. It codes for CASSFMTGYYEQYF.

The rearrangement uses TRBV20-1 and TRBJ2-7; D not resolved. The V end lost 6 bases, the J end lost 2 bases, and 14 bases lay between the germline ends. CDR1 and CDR2 (germline): DFQATT, SNEGSKA (reference sequence). The CDR3 has 13 amino acids. CDR3 nucleotides: TGCAGTGCCGAAGGGCACGGTCCCTACGAGCAGTACTTC. Amino acids: CSAEGHGPYEQYF.

The V and J genes are TRBV9 and TRBJ2-7; 8 bases line up with TRBD1. Losses at the gene ends were 4 bases for V and 4 bases for J; bases not matched to a gene: 7. This CDR3 contains 14 residues. Germline-derived CDR1 and CDR2 are SGDLS and YYNGEE. Here the CDR3 DNA reads TGTGCCAGCAGCCACGGACAGGGTAATTACGAGCAGTACTTC. Protein: CASSHGQGNYEQYF.

This rearrangement joins TRBV12-3 or TRBV12-4 to TRBJ2-5; D unresolved. The CDR3 consists of 16 residues. The V and J ends lost 5 bases and 4 bases respectively, with 20 bases between them. The CDR3 sequence is CASSEITSRGGETQYF. The CDR3, as DNA: TGTGCCAGCAGTGAAATAACAAGCCGCGGCGGAGAGACCCAGTACTTC.

This clonotype was observed at least ten times. This chain connects TRBV4-2 to TRBJ2-3; TRBD1 is a possible D gene (6 bases). The CDR3 length is 18 residues. CDR1 is LGHNA, CDR2 YNFKEQ, per germline. V gave up 4 bases and J gave up 2 bases, with 22 bases separating them. In DNA, the CDR3 is TGTGCCAGCAGCCTTCACCTACAGGGTAGCTCATCCACAGATACGCAGTATTTT. This translates into CASSLHLQGSSSTDTQYF.

The chain carries TRBV6-5 and TRBJ1-2; D unclear. CDR1 is MNHEY, CDR2 SVGAGI, per germline. The CDR3 extends over 13 amino acids. The V and J ends lost 7 bases and 3 bases respectively, with 12 bases between them. CDR3 DNA sequence: TGTGCCAGCAAGTTCATAGGTGACTATGGCTACACCTTC. Protein product: CASKFIGDYGYTF.

The chain couples TRBV15 to TRBJ2-2, with TRBD2 identical over 8 bases. Per the germline V gene, CDR1 is LNHNV and CDR2 is YYDKDF (reference sequence). The CDR3 loop spans 15 amino acids. J was trimmed by 6 bases and V by 0 bases; bases with no gene match: 3. The CDR3 region is CATSRDRGGPGELFF. The CDR3 nucleotides read TGTGCCACCAGCAGAGATCGGGGGGGTCCCGGGGAGCTGTTTTTT.

A few counts support this clonotype. Here the CDR3 DNA reads TGCAGTGCCGGTCCACTAGATTTGAATACGCAGTATTTT. It is translated as CSAGPLDLNTQYF. The V and J genes are TRBV20-1 and TRBJ2-3, with D perhaps TRBD2 (5 bases). From germline, CDR1 is DFQATT and CDR2 SNEGSKA (reference sequence). Trimming took 6 bases from V and 7 from J, leaving 17 bases between them. This CDR3 spans 13 amino acids.

In this sample, this clonotype turned up a few times. This chain links TRBV29-1 with TRBJ1-1; 10 bases agree with TRBD1. The CDR3 length is 14 residues. The germline V gene encodes CDR1 SQVTM and CDR2 ANQGSEA. Trimming took 6 bases from V and 0 from J; bases not matched to a gene: 4. CDR3 coding DNA: TGCAGCGTCCGACAGGGGGCTATGAACACTGAAGCTTTCTTT. Translating gives CSVRQGAMNTEAFF.

In its sample, this clonotype was seen a few times. The J gene is TRBJ2-3, the V gene TRBV12-3 or TRBV12-4; D call uncertain. V lost 3 bases and J lost 5, with 18 bases in between. This CDR3 has 16 residues. The DNA for the CDR3 is TGTGCCAGCAGTTTTAGGCACGGAGAAGCTCAAGATACGCAGTATTTT. It specifies CASSFRHGEAQDTQYF.

This clonotype was recorded a few times. The DNA of the CDR3 is TGTGCCAGCAGCTTCTCGCAAGAGACCCAGTACTTC. Amino acids: CASSFSQETQYF. The J gene is TRBJ2-5, the V gene TRBV7-9; D ambiguous. Germline V gives CDR1 SEHNR, CDR2 FQNEAQ (reference sequence). The V and J ends lost 3 bases and 2 bases respectively, with 4 bases between them. This CDR3 region has 12 residues. Drawing the rest from reference TRBV7-9 and TRBJ2-5, the complete variable domain is DTGVSQNPRHKITKRGQNVTFRCDPISEHNRLYWYRQTLGQGPEFLTYFQNEAQLEKSRLLSDRFSAERPKGSFSTLEIQRTEQGDSAMYLCASSFSQETQYFGPGTRLLVL.

This clonotype has just a few counts. This sequence joins TRBV6-5 and TRBJ2-5; 16 nucleotides agree with TRBD2. V gave up 4 bases and J gave up 7 bases; unmatched junction bases: 6. The CDR3 runs 16 residues. Per germline, CDR1 MNHEY and CDR2 SVGAGI. CDR3 amino acids: CASSSGLAGGPGTQYF. The CDR3 region has the DNA TGTGCCAGCAGTTCGGGACTAGCGGGAGGGCCGGGGACCCAGTACTTC.

The gene calls are TRBV10-3 and TRBJ2-7, with TRBD2 matching over 8 bases. The CDR3 covers 15 residues. Germline V gene sequence: CDR1 ENHRY, CDR2 SYGVKD. After removal of 7 bases from V and 1 base from J, the junction contained 9 bases not matched to a gene. In nucleotides, the CDR3 is TGTGCCATCAACCGGCGGGGGGCGGCTTCCTACGAGCAGTACTTC. Protein sequence: CAINRRGAASYEQYF.

The chain links TRBV29-1 to TRBJ1-2; D call uncertain. Germline V gives CDR1 SQVTM, CDR2 ANQGSEA. V was cut by 3 bases and J by 4 bases, with 9 bases left in between. The CDR3 has 12 amino acids. CDR3 residues: CSVEARSYGYTF. CDR3 nucleotide sequence: TGCAGCGTTGAGGCCAGGAGCTATGGCTACACCTTC. Filled out from reference TRBV29-1 and TRBJ1-2, the complete variable domain reads SAVISQKPSRDICQRGTSLTIQCQVDSQVTMMFWYRQQPGQSLTLIATANQGSEATYESGFVIDKFPISRPNLTFSTLTVSNMSPEDSSIYLCSVEARSYGYTFGSGTRLTVV.

This clonotype turned up a few times. This sequence joins TRBV20-1 and TRBJ2-3, with 7 bases lining up with TRBD2. Germline CDR1 and CDR2: DFQATT and SNEGSKA (reference sequence). Losses at the gene ends were 6 bases for V and 6 bases for J; bases not matched to a gene: 3. The CDR3 is 11 amino acids. CDR3 sequence: CSARDYDTQYF. CDR3 sequence (DNA): TGCAGTGCGCGGGACTATGATACGCAGTATTTT.

This chain uses TRBV12-3 or TRBV12-4 with TRBJ2-7, with D perhaps matching TRBD1 or TRBD2 (5 bases each). The length of the CDR3 is 13 residues. The V and J ends lost 0 bases and 6 bases respectively, with 9 bases between them. The CDR3 region is CASSLAGDGEQYF. Written as DNA, the CDR3 is TGTGCCAGCAGTTTAGCTGGGGACGGCGAGCAGTACTTC.

This clonotype was picked up a small number of times. The CDR3 bases are TGTGCCAGCAGCCGACTAGCGGGGGTCTCTAATGAGCAGTTCTTC. Encoded protein: CASSRLAGVSNEQFF. The chain joins TRBV6-1 to TRBJ2-1; 12 bases map to TRBD2. With V trimmed by 6 bases and J by 7 bases, 7 bases remained unmatched. This CDR3 is 15 amino acids long. Germline-derived CDR1 and CDR2 are MNHNS and SASEGT.

Only a few counts were recorded for this clonotype. The chain is built from TRBV20-1 and TRBJ2-7, with 8 bases matching TRBD1. V trimming: 3 bases; J trimming: 4 bases; junction bases outside the gene matches: 8. In germline, CDR1 is DFQATT, CDR2 SNEGSKA (reference sequence). The CDR3 is 14 amino acids. CDR3 nucleotide sequence: TGCAGTGCTAGTCGGACAGGGAAAGCGTACGAGCAGTACTTC. Protein product: CSASRTGKAYEQYF.

A few counts support this clonotype. V is TRBV12-3 or TRBV12-4 and J is TRBJ2-1; 8 bases agree with TRBD2. V was clipped by 3 bases and J by 2 bases; unmatched bases: 6. This CDR3 has 16 residues. The CDR3 loop is CASSFRSGSAYNEQFF. CDR3 coding DNA: TGTGCCAGCAGTTTTCGAAGCGGGAGCGCCTACAATGAGCAGTTCTTC.

This clonotype was seen a handful of times. The V gene is TRBV11-2, the J gene TRBJ2-7; D tentatively reads TRBD1 or TRBD2 (5 bases each). Germline values: CDR1 SGHAT, CDR2 FQNNGV. The V and J ends lost 6 bases and 2 bases respectively, with 17 bases between them. The CDR3 length is 15 residues. The CDR3 loop reads CASRQPGRRPYEQYF. DNA of the CDR3: TGTGCCAGCAGACAACCGGGACGGCGACCCTACGAGCAGTACTTC. The full variable domain, completed using reference TRBV11-2 and TRBJ2-7, is EAGVAQSPRYKIIEKRQSVAFWCNPISGHATLYWYQQILGQGPKLLIQFQNNGVVDDSQLPKDRFSAERLKGVDSTLKIQPAKLEDSAVYLCASRQPGRRPYEQYFGPGTRLTVT.

This clonotype has more than one count but fewer than ten. V gene TRBV12-3 or TRBV12-4 combines with J gene TRBJ2-5; D remains unclear. Trimming stripped 4 bases from V and 1 base from J, with 7 bases between. The CDR3 length is 13 residues. The CDR3 nucleotides read TGTGCCAGCAGTTGGAACAGCCAAGAGACCCAGTACTTC. Amino acids: CASSWNSQETQYF.

The rearrangement joins TRBV7-2 to TRBJ2-3; D is perhaps TRBD2 (6 bases). The germline gives CDR1 SGHTA, CDR2 FQGNSA. Trimming removed 2 bases at V and 3 bases at J, with 9 bases between. This CDR3 has 14 amino acids. CDR3 protein: CASSLFAGTDTQYF. The CDR3 DNA reads TGTGCCAGCAGCTTATTTGCGGGAACAGATACGCAGTATTTT.

This clonotype has at least ten counts. The chain employs TRBV5-6 and TRBJ2-1; D call uncertain. CDR1 and CDR2 (germline): SGHDT, YYEEEE. V lost 4 bases, J lost 3 bases, and 11 bases lay in between. The CDR3 has 14 amino acids. CDR3 nucleotides: TGTGCCAGCAGCCTGACGGAGTACTACAATGAGCAGTTCTTC. Translating gives CASSLTEYYNEQFF.